These 6 T cell receptor beta chains came from one sample sequenced in a study of T cell changes during pregnancy in multiple sclerosis. The method was immunoSEQ multiplex PCR; TCRdb's version includes in-frame clones alone and lacks a portion of them. The table records tens of thousands of clones, approximately 90% of them present only once. The sample consisted of peripheral blood, taken before pregnancy. The receptor source for this set is a female donor with multiple sclerosis, enrolled in a pregnancy study.

The chain recombines TRBV27 with TRBJ1-2; D may be TRBD1 (5 bases). Per the germline V gene, CDR1 is MNHEY and CDR2 is SMNVEV (reference sequence). V lost 2 bases, J lost 3 bases, and 16 bases lay in between. The CDR3 length is 16 residues. In DNA, the CDR3 is TGTGCCAGCAGTTTAGGGTCCCAAAGGGGTTACTATGGCTACACCTTC. Its translation is CASSLGSQRGYYGYTF.

V usage is TRBV2 and J usage is TRBJ2-2; D possibly corresponds to TRBD1 (6 bases). Per germline, CDR1 SNHLY and CDR2 FYNNEI. The CDR3 contains 14 residues. V was pared by 6 bases and J by 2 bases, with 10 bases between. CDR3 coding DNA: TGTGCCAGCAGAGGGGACACTAACACCGGGGAGCTGTTTTTT. This sequence encodes CASRGDTNTGELFF.

The gene calls are TRBV5-1 and TRBJ2-7, with TRBD1 matching over 7 bases. From germline, CDR1 is SGHRS and CDR2 YFSETQ. The J segment lost 7 bases and the V segment lost 0 bases, leaving 10 bases of the junction unmatched. The CDR3 extends over 15 amino acids. The CDR3 sequence is CASSLGPDRPGEQYF. The CDR3 bases are TGCGCCAGCAGCTTGGGCCCGGACAGGCCAGGGGAGCAGTACTTC. Together with reference TRBV5-1 and TRBJ2-7, the CDR3 gives the full variable domain: KAGVTQTPRYLIKTRGQQVTLSCSPISGHRSVSWYQQTPGQGLQFLFEYFSETQRNKGNFPGRFSGRQFSNSRSEMNVSTLELGDSALYLCASSLGPDRPGEQYFGPGTRLTVT.

The genes are TRBV4-3 and TRBJ1-2, with 10 bases matching TRBD1. The length of the CDR3 is 17 residues. Germline V gene data show CDR1 as LGHNA and CDR2 as YSLEER. Trimming removed 0 bases from V and 3 bases from J; junction bases left unmatched: 7. Here the CDR3 DNA reads TGCGCCAGCAGCCAAGATGGGGTGGACAGGGGGTACTATGGCTACACCTTC. Amino acid sequence: CASSQDGVDRGYYGYTF.

This clone was observed once. This rearrangement joins TRBV18 to TRBJ2-7, with 9 bases that match TRBD1. The CDR3 extends over 15 amino acids. Germline lookup yields CDR1 KGHSH and CDR2 LQKENI. V shed 4 bases and J 3 bases; nucleotides not matched to a gene: 7. The CDR3 region has the DNA TGTGCCAGCTCACAAGAGGGACAGGGCGTCTACGAGCAGTACTTC. It yields the protein CASSQEGQGVYEQYF.

This clone was observed a few times. The chain has TRBV5-1 and TRBJ1-1; D unclear. This CDR3 is built from 13 residues. With 4 bases removed from V and 5 bases from J, the gap between germline ends came to 12 bases. CDR1 and CDR2 (germline): SGHRS, YFSETQ. The CDR3: CASSLGRRTEAFF. CDR3 nucleotide sequence: TGCGCCAGCAGCCTTGGGAGGAGGACTGAAGCTTTCTTT. Full variable domain (rest looked up from reference TRBV5-1 and TRBJ1-1): KAGVTQTPRYLIKTRGQQVTLSCSPISGHRSVSWYQQTPGQGLQFLFEYFSETQRNKGNFPGRFSGRQFSNSRSEMNVSTLELGDSALYLCASSLGRRTEAFFGQGTRLTVV.